The following is a T cell receptor (beta chain) sequence with its context. Its target is not known. Sequencing was performed with immunoSEQ multiplex PCR; in TCRdb, only in-frame clones are kept and a portion is missing. Of 65,000 to 95,000 clones in the sample, 60% to 80% were seen once. Antigen-specific CD4+ T cells were first expanded with viral peptide pools by the ViraFEST assay and only then sequenced. Following 10 days of culture, CD4+ T cells were isolated. Each participant was administered two doses of either the BNT162b2 or the mRNA-1273 vaccine. The data stem from a study of vaccination effects on CD4 cells after COVID-19. This CDR3 has 13 amino acids. V gave up 1 base and J gave up 3 bases, with 10 bases separating them. The V gene's germline CDR1 is GTSNPN and CDR2 SVGIG (reference sequence).

This clonotype was sampled from a human donor who received a COVID-19 vaccine. The sequences come from CD4+ T cells from PBMCs cultured with HCoV-OC43 spike peptides, collected after COVID-19 vaccination. Subset indicated: HCoV-OC43 spike overlapping peptide pool stimulation. The rearrangement links TRBV30 to TRBJ2-7, with D possibly being TRBD1 (6 bases). CDR3 nucleotides: TGTGCCTGGAGTGAAGACAGGAACTACGAGCAGTACGTC. Its protein product is CAWSEDRNYEQYV.